The source of this T cell receptor (beta chain) is a study of cytomegalovirus exposure and HLA in healthy donors. Regarding this clone: Its target is not known.

The primer mix had 60 Vbeta and 13 Jbeta primers. Data came from immunoSEQ multiplex PCR; TCRdb stores just in-frame clones and leaves some out. The sample totals roughly 150,000 clones. Germline V gene data show CDR1 as LNHNV and CDR2 as YYDKDF (reference sequence). The CDR3 has 14 residues. Donors likely had unrecorded immune exposures despite being nominally healthy when sampled. Study findings and constraints: Reports described diagnosis of cytomegalovirus status by the classifier as highly specific and sensitive. The authors confirmed in vitro that a few CMV-associated chains were specific for CMV antigens. In a later analysis, CMV-associated beta chains were mostly HLA-associated, it appeared.

This chain links TRBV15 with TRBJ2-5; unclear D gene. The J call may be incorrect, as the DNA end agrees better with TRBJ2-7. The TCR comes from a woman aged 45-65 years in good health and CMV-seronegative. Sequenced: PBMCs. The CDR3 is CATSRDGLAYEQYF. The CDR3 nucleotides are TGTGCCACCAGCAGAGATGGCCTAGCCTACGAGCAGTACTTC.